These T cell receptor beta chains were read from a single sample in a study of beta chain features in type 1 diabetes. Clones were read by immunoSEQ multiplex PCR, and TCRdb kept only the in-frame ones, dropping some. The repertoire holds around 300,000 clones, with 8% as singletons. Sequenced: central memory CD4+ T cells from blood. The receptors come from a woman aged 18-29 years in good health. CDR3s include the opening cysteine and the closing phenylalanine or tryptophan. Each record gives: CDR3 protein, CDR3 DNA, clone size, J gene, D gene, V gene. A D gene is named only where the DNA matches it firmly. Clone size is not always given. Where it is, it says once, few, many or a class for expanded clones.

CASIRDRVNNYGYTF TGTGCCAGCATTCGGGACAGGGTCAACAACTATGGCTACACCTTC many TRBJ1-2 TRBD1 TRBV6-1
CASSVTQGARTEAFF TGTGCCAGCAGCGTTACACAGGGGGCGCGCACTGAAGCTTTCTTT few TRBJ1-1 TRBD1 TRBV9
CASRTIPYNEQFF TGTGCCAGCAGGACAATTCCCTACAATGAGCAGTTCTTC few TRBJ2-1 NA TRBV7-2
CASSLTRLETQYF TGTGCCAGCAGCTTAACCCGACTGGAGACCCAGTACTTC few TRBJ2-5 NA TRBV7-8
CASSVDSGDSPLHF TGTGCCAGCAGCGTAGACAGTGGCGATTCACCCCTCCACTTT NA TRBJ1-6 NA TRBV9
CASSPRRTANTGELFF TGTGCCAGCAGCCCCCGCCGGACAGCGAACACCGGGGAGCTGTTTTTT NA TRBJ2-2 NA TRBV7-3
CASSYQGTDTQYF TGTGCCAGCAGTTATCAGGGCACAGATACGCAGTATTTT NA TRBJ2-3 NA TRBV6-6
CASSSNTGINEQFF TGTGCCAGCAGTTCCAACACAGGGATCAATGAGCAGTTCTTC NA TRBJ2-1 NA TRBV2
CASSEPIRGAAQYF TGTGCCAGCAGTGAACCGATTAGAGGGGCCGCCCAGTACTTC few TRBJ2-5 NA TRBV2
CASTPTGNMNTEAFF TGTGCCAGCACTCCGACAGGTAACATGAACACTGAAGCTTTCTTT few TRBJ1-1 NA TRBV2
CASSLAQGAGELFF TGCGCCAGCAGCTTGGCGCAGGGCGCCGGGGAGCTGTTTTTT NA TRBJ2-2 NA TRBV5-1
CAWSPLYRGGQFF TGTGCCTGGAGTCCACTCTACAGGGGAGGCCAGTTCTTC many TRBJ2-1 NA TRBV30
CASSLRSSYNEQFF TGTGCCAGCAGCTTGCGGAGCTCCTACAATGAGCAGTTCTTC many TRBJ2-1 NA TRBV5-4
CASSFDGQSTYEQYF TGTGCCAGCAGCTTTGACGGGCAGTCAACCTACGAGCAGTACTTC few TRBJ2-7 NA TRBV7-9
CASSLASTDTQYF TGTGCCAGCAGCTTAGCTAGCACAGATACGCAGTATTTT few TRBJ2-3 NA TRBV7-3
CASSTRTGVDTQYF TGTGCCAGCAGCACACGAACAGGGGTGGATACGCAGTATTTT once TRBJ2-3 TRBD1 TRBV7-8
CASSSSSFTGELFF TGTGCCAGTAGTTCCTCCTCGTTCACCGGGGAGCTGTTTTTT NA TRBJ2-2 NA TRBV19
CASSLQGLAGRETQYF TGTGCCAGCAGCCTCCAGGGACTAGCGGGACGGGAGACCCAGTACTTC NA TRBJ2-5 TRBD2 TRBV7-6
CASSGRTTMDSGANVLTF TGTGCCAGCAGTGGGAGGACAACTATGGACTCTGGTGCCAACGTCCTGACTTTC many TRBJ2-6 NA TRBV28
CASSREQVSADTQYF TGTGCCAGCAGCCGTGAGCAGGTCTCCGCAGATACGCAGTATTTT NA TRBJ2-3 NA TRBV4-2